This T cell receptor beta chain was documented in a study of response to subunit inactivated influenza vaccine. The study, taken as a whole, reports: Authors suggested each seasonal flu vaccination may recruit only limited numbers of new T cells.

One entry per CDR3 protein results from TCRdb running MiXCR on the RT-PCR reads. The sample lists fewer than 800,000 distinct CDR3 sequences; 15% to 19% were seen once. As for this clonotype: Its antigen is unidentified.

The germline V gene encodes CDR1 KGHDR and CDR2 SFDVKD. V lost 3 bases, J lost 6 bases, and 22 bases lay in between. The length of the CDR3 is 17 residues. The receptor was derived from a man aged 45-65 years who received an inactivated influenza vaccine. This specimen consisted of PBMCs from blood, obtained 11 to 12 days after vaccination. The gene calls are TRBV24-1 and TRBJ2-5; D is perhaps TRBD2 (5 bases). The CDR3 reads CATSDASVWGANKTQYF. In DNA form, the CDR3 reads TGTGCCACCAGTGATGCATCCGTTTGGGGAGCGAACAAGACCCAGTACTTC.